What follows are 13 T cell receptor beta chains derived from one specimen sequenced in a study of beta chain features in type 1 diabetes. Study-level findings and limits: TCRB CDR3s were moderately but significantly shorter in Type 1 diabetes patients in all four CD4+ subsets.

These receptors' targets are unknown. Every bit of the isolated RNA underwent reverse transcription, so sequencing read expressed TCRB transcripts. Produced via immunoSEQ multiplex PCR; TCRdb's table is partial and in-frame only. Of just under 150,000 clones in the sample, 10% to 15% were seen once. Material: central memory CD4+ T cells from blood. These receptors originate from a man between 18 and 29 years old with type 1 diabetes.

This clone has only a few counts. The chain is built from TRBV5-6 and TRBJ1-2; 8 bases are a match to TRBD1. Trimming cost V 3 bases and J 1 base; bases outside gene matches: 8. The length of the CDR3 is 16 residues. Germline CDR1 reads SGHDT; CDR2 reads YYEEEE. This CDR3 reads CASSSTGTGVNYGYTF. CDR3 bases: TGTGCCAGCAGCTCGACCGGGACAGGTGTTAACTATGGCTACACCTTC.

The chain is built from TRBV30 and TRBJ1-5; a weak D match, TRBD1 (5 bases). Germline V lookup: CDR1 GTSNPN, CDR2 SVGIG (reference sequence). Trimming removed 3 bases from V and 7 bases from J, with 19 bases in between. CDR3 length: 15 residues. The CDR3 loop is CAWSNPNGGRQPQHF. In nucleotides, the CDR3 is TGTGCCTGGAGCAACCCCAACGGGGGACGCCAGCCCCAGCATTTT.

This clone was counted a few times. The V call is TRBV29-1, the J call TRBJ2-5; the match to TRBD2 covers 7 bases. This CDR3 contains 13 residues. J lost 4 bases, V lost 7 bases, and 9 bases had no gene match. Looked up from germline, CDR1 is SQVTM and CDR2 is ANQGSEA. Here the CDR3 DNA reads TGCAGCGGGAGATGGACGGGGGGAGAGACCCAGTACTTC. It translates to CSGRWTGGETQYF.

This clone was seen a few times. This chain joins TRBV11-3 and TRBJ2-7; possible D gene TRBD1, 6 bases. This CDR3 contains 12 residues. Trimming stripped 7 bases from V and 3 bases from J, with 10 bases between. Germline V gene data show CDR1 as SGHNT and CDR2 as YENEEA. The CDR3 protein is CASNQGSYEQYF. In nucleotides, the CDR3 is TGTGCCAGCAACCAGGGGAGCTACGAGCAGTACTTC.

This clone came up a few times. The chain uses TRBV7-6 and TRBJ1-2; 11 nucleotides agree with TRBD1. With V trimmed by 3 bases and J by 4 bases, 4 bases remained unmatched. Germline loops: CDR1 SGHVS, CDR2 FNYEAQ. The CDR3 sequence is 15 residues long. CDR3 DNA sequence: TGTGCCAGCAGCTTGGGGACAGGGGGTCTCTATGGCTACACCTTC. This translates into CASSLGTGGLYGYTF.

CDR3 sequence (DNA): TGTGCCAGCACGTTAAGAGGGGTGAACTATGGCTACACCTTC. This sequence encodes CASTLRGVNYGYTF. V is TRBV6-6 and J is TRBJ1-2; tentative D call: TRBD1 (5 bases). Germline V gene data show CDR1 as MNHNY and CDR2 as SVGAGI (reference sequence). V was shortened by 7 bases and J by 2 bases, with 14 bases between the two germline ends. CDR3 length equals 14 residues.

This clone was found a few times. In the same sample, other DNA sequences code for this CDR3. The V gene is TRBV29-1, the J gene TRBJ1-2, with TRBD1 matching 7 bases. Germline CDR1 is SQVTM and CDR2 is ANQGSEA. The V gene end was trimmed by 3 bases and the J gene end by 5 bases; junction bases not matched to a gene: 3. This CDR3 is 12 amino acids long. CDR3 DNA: TGCAGCGTTGAGGGACAGACATATGGCTACACCTTC. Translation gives CSVEGQTYGYTF.

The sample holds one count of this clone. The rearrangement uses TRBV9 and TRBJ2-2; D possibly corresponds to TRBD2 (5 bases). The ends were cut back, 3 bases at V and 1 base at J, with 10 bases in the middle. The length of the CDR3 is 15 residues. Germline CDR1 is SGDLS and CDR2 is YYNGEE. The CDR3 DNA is TGTGCCAGCAGCGCCCGAGGGAAGAACACCGGGGAGCTGTTTTTT. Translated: CASSARGKNTGELFF.

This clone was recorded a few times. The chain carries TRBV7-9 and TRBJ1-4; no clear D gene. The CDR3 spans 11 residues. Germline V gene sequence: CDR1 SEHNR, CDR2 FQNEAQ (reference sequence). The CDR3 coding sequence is TGTTGGGCTGCAACTAATGAAAAACTGTTTTTT. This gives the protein CWAATNEKLFF.

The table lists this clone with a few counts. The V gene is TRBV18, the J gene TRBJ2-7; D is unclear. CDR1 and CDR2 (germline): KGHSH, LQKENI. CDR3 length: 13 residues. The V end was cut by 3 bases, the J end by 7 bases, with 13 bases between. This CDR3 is CASSPSDLLEQYF. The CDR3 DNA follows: TGTGCCAGCTCACCCTCGGACCTTCTGGAGCAGTACTTC.

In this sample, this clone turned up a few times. CDR3 sequence (DNA): TGTGCCATCAAGGGGCAGGATAATGAAAAACTGTTTTTT. Translating it yields CAIKGQDNEKLFF. This chain connects TRBV10-3 to TRBJ1-4; maybe TRBD1 (5 bases). Trimming left V 7 bases short and J 4 bases short, with 10 bases between. CDR3 size: 13 residues. Germline lookup yields CDR1 ENHRY and CDR2 SYGVKD.

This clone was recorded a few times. The CDR3 DNA follows: TGTGCCAGCACACGAAGACAGGGCCATCAGCCCCAGCATTTT. Amino acid sequence: CASTRRQGHQPQHF. The rearrangement uses TRBV28 and TRBJ1-5, with TRBD1 matching 7 bases. The CDR3 runs 14 residues. Unmatched junction bases numbered 8, after V lost 7 bases and J lost 5 bases. CDR1 is MDHEN, CDR2 SYDVKM, per germline.

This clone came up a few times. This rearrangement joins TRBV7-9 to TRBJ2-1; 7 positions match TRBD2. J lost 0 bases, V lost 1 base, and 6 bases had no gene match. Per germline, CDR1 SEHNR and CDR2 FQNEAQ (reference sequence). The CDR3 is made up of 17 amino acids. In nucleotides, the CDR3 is TGTGCCAGCAGCTTAGGGGAGGGGTCGGTCTCCTACAATGAGCAGTTCTTC. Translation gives CASSLGEGSVSYNEQFF. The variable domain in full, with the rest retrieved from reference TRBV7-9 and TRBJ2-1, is DTGVSQNPRHKITKRGQNVTFRCDPISEHNRLYWYRQTLGQGPEFLTYFQNEAQLEKSRLLSDRFSAERPKGSFSTLEIQRTEQGDSAMYLCASSLGEGSVSYNEQFFGPGTRLTVL.